This entry features one T cell receptor (beta chain) sequence. V trimming: 4 bases; J trimming: 13 bases; junction bases outside the gene matches: 17. This CDR3 comprises 17 residues. Germline V CDR1 and CDR2: MNHNS, SASEGT. The data derive from a study of blood T cell repertoires in COVID-19. On the study more broadly: COVID-19 samples collected from the United States, Italy and Spain covered acute and convalescent phases.

In the original processing: Estimation of nucleated cell counts relied on the amplification of reference gene primers. The repertoire was sequenced with immunoSEQ multiplex PCR; TCRdb's copy has only in-frame clones and lacks some. D and trimming come from the DNA, and the V and J calls and clone size come from that table. This sample has 150,000 to 200,000 clones, with 86% found just once. The specimen was peripheral blood. The receptor's source is a woman aged 30 to 39 with active or convalescent COVID-19. J is TRBJ1-6 and V is TRBV6-1; TRBD1 matches at 9 bases. Here the CDR3 reads CASSVPGQGLRGNPLHF. The DNA for the CDR3 is TGTGCCAGCAGTGTCCCGGGACAGGGACTTCGGGGGAATCCCCTCCACTTT.